The rows below give T cell receptor beta chains drawn from one sample of a study of identical twins. TCRdb used MiXCR to reprocess the 5' RACE reads, holding one entry per CDR3 protein. The data contain 350,000 to 400,000 distinct CDR3 sequences, approximately 10% of them singletons. The source material was naive T cells sorted from blood. The receptors derive from a woman aged 50 to 65 in good health. CDR3s include the opening cysteine and the closing phenylalanine or tryptophan. A D gene is named only where the DNA matches it firmly. Part of the rows lack a size; the others show once, few, many or a class for expanded clones.

D gene: NA; V gene: TRBV5-1; clone size: NA; J gene: TRBJ2-3; CDR3 protein: CASSYTGQADTQYF; CDR3 DNA: TGCGCCAGCTCCTACACGGGGCAAGCAGATACGCAGTATTTT
D gene: NA; V gene: TRBV7-2; clone size: few; J gene: TRBJ1-1; CDR3 protein: CASSLDVGTEAFF; CDR3 DNA: TGTGCCAGCAGCTTAGATGTAGGGACTGAAGCTTTCTTT
D gene: TRBD1; V gene: TRBV20-1; clone size: NA; J gene: TRBJ1-2; CDR3 protein: CSAPAGGNYGYTF; CDR3 DNA: TGCAGTGCACCGGCAGGGGGTAACTATGGCTACACCTTC
D gene: NA; V gene: TRBV12-3/TRBV12-4; clone size: few; J gene: TRBJ1-1; CDR3 protein: CASTDTLITEAFF; CDR3 DNA: TGTGCCAGCACCGACACCTTGATCACTGAAGCTTTCTTT
D gene: NA; V gene: TRBV20-1; clone size: few; J gene: TRBJ1-1; CDR3 protein: CSAVTGYSAFF; CDR3 DNA: TGCAGTGCTGTAACAGGGTACTCAGCTTTCTTT
D gene: TRBD1; V gene: TRBV25-1; clone size: few; J gene: TRBJ1-6; CDR3 protein: CASSDTGGGSPLHF; CDR3 DNA: TGTGCCAGCAGTGATACAGGGGGAGGTTCACCCCTCCACTTT
D gene: NA; V gene: TRBV7-2; clone size: few; J gene: TRBJ2-3; CDR3 protein: CASSQGHKTDTQYF; CDR3 DNA: TGTGCCAGCAGCCAGGGGCACAAGACAGATACGCAGTATTTT
D gene: NA; V gene: TRBV4-1; clone size: many; J gene: TRBJ2-2; CDR3 protein: CASSQGGGELFF; CDR3 DNA: TGCGCCAGCAGCCAAGGGGGCGGGGAGCTGTTTTTT
D gene: TRBD2; V gene: TRBV6-5; clone size: many; J gene: TRBJ2-3; CDR3 protein: CASSYGGRVSTDTQYF; CDR3 DNA: TGTGCCAGCAGTTATGGAGGGAGGGTTAGCACAGATACGCAGTATTTT
D gene: TRBD2; V gene: TRBV20-1; clone size: NA; J gene: TRBJ2-3; CDR3 protein: CSATPWASGGTDTQYF; CDR3 DNA: TGCAGTGCTACCCCCTGGGCTAGCGGAGGCACAGATACGCAGTATTTT
D gene: TRBD1; V gene: TRBV10-3; clone size: NA; J gene: TRBJ2-5; CDR3 protein: CAISTGEETQYF; CDR3 DNA: TGTGCCATCAGTACAGGGGAGGAGACCCAGTACTTC
D gene: TRBD1; V gene: TRBV28; clone size: few; J gene: TRBJ1-2; CDR3 protein: CATRPDRATGYTF; CDR3 DNA: TGTGCCACCAGACCGGACAGGGCAACTGGCTACACCTTC
D gene: NA; V gene: TRBV12-3/TRBV12-4; clone size: NA; J gene: TRBJ2-2; CDR3 protein: CASESWGGTGELFF; CDR3 DNA: TGTGCCAGCGAATCGTGGGGCGGCACCGGGGAGCTGTTTTTT
D gene: NA; V gene: TRBV12-3/TRBV12-4; clone size: few; J gene: TRBJ2-1; CDR3 protein: CASSLALLEGSYNEQFF; CDR3 DNA: TGTGCCAGCAGTTTAGCGCTCCTGGAGGGCTCCTACAATGAGCAGTTCTTC
D gene: NA; V gene: TRBV27; clone size: once; J gene: TRBJ2-4; CDR3 protein: CASSPLSAWGPSKNIQYF; CDR3 DNA: TGTGCCAGCAGCCCCCTATCGGCTTGGGGGCCGTCCAAAAACATTCAGTACTTC